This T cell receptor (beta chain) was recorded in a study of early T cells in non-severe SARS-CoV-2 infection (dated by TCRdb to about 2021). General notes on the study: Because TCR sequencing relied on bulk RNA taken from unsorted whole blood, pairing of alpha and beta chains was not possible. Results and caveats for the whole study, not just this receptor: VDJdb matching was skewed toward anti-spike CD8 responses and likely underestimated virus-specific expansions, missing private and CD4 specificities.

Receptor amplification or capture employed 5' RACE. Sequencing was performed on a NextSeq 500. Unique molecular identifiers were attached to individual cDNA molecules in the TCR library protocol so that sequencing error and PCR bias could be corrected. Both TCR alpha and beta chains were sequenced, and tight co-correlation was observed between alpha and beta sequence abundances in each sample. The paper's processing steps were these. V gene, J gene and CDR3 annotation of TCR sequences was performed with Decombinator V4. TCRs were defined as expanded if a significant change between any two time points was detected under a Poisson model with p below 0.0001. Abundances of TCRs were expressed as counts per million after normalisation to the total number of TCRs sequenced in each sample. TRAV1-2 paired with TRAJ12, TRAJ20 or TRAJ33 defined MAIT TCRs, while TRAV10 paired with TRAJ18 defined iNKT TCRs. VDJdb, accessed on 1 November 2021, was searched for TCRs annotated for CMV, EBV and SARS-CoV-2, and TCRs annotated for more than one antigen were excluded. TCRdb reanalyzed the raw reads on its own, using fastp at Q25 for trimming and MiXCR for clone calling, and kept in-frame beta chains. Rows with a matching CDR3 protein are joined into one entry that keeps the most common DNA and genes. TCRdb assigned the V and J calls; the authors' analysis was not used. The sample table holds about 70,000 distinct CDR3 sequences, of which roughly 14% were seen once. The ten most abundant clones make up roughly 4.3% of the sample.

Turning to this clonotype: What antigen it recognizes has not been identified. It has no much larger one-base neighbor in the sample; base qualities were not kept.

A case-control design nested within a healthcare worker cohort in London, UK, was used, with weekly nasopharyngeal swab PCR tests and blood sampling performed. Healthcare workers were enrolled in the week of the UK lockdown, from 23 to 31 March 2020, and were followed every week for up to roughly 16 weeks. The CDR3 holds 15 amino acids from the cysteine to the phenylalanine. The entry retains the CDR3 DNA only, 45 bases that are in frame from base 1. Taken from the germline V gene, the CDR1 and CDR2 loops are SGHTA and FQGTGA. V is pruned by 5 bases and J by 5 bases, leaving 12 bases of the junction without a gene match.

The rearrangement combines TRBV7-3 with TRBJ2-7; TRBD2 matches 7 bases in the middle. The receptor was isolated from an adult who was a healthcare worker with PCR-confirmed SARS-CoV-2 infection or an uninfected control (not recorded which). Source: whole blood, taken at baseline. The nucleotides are TGTGCCAGCAGCCCCTCGGCTAGCGGCACTGACGAGCAGTACTTC. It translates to CASSPSASGTDEQYF.